The 31 T cell receptor beta chains below were found in one sample sequenced in a study of PD-1 blockade in classical Hodgkin lymphoma. With no exception, relapse followed autologous stem cell transplantation in all patients, and brentuximab vedotin exposure varied. Only in-frame clones appear in the TCRdb table, and some are missing; sequencing was by immunoSEQ multiplex PCR. In the table there are more than 40,000 clones, more than 70% of which are singletons. Sequencing used peripheral blood mononuclear cells (PBMCs), obtained at baseline. Receptors were obtained from a human donor with classical Hodgkin lymphoma.

The chain carries TRBV7-8 and TRBJ2-5; 8 bases agree with TRBD2. There are 15 residues in the CDR3. The V gene's germline CDR1 is SGHVS and CDR2 FQNEAQ. The V gene end was trimmed by 1 base and the J gene end by 2 bases; junction bases not matched to a gene: 3. The CDR3 DNA follows: TGTGCCAGCAGCTTAGGAGGACTAGCACAAGAGACCCAGTACTTC. It yields the protein CASSLGGLAQETQYF.

V gene TRBV6-5 combines with J gene TRBJ1-2; 7 nucleotides line up with TRBD1. Germline V gives CDR1 MNHEY, CDR2 SVGAGI. This CDR3 has 13 amino acids. V was pared by 5 bases and J by 0 bases, with 0 bases of the junction left unmatched. CDR3 coding DNA: TGTGCCAGCAGTGGACAGGCTAACTATGGCTACACCTTC. Translation: CASSGQANYGYTF.

V is TRBV11-2 and J is TRBJ2-7, with D hard to call. Per germline, CDR1 SGHAT and CDR2 FQNNGV. V was clipped by 5 bases and J by 7 bases, with 18 bases between them. The CDR3 has 14 amino acids. The CDR3 loop reads CASSARFDGSEQYF. As DNA, the CDR3 is TGTGCCAGCAGCGCCCGTTTTGATGGGTCTGAGCAGTACTTC.

The chain is built from TRBV9 and TRBJ2-1, with D possibly TRBD2 on 7 matching bases. The CDR3 runs 15 residues. Trimming took 4 bases from V and 7 from J, leaving 18 bases between them. The germline gives CDR1 SGDLS, CDR2 YYNGEE. The CDR3 DNA is TGTGCCAGCAGCCGTTCCGGGGGGCCGAGTAATGAGCAGTTCTTC. It translates to CASSRSGGPSNEQFF. Supplemented by reference TRBV9 and TRBJ2-1, the full variable domain reads DSGVTQTPKHLITATGQRVTLRCSPRSGDLSVYWYQQSLDQGLQFLIQYYNGEERAKGNILERFSAQQFPDLHSELNLSSLELGDSALYFCASSRSGGPSNEQFFGPGTRLTVL.

This clone was detected only a few times. V gene TRBV6-5 combines with J gene TRBJ2-5, with 7 nucleotides matching TRBD2. J was trimmed by 5 bases and V by 0 bases; bases with no gene match: 3. The CDR3 covers 14 residues. Germline V gives CDR1 MNHEY, CDR2 SVGAGI. The CDR3 loop is CASSYSGEGETQYF. In DNA, the CDR3 is TGTGCCAGCAGTTACTCGGGGGAGGGGGAGACCCAGTACTTC.

The chain links TRBV6-4 to TRBJ1-4; TRBD1 matches 8 bases. From germline, CDR1 is MRHNA and CDR2 SNTAGT. The junction had 7 bases not matched to a gene; V was cut back by 6 bases and J by 4 bases. This CDR3 contains 15 residues. This chain's CDR3 is CASRRTGLFNEKLFF. The CDR3 DNA reads TGTGCCAGCAGAAGGACAGGGCTATTTAATGAAAAACTGTTTTTT.

The chain joins TRBV10-3 to TRBJ2-1; 8 bases line up with TRBD1. The V gene's germline CDR1 is ENHRY and CDR2 SYGVKD. The CDR3 has 15 residues. The V segment lost 4 bases and the J segment 8 bases; nucleotides outside the gene matches: 10. The CDR3 region is CAISGGGQGVHEQFF. The CDR3 DNA reads as TGTGCCATCAGTGGGGGAGGACAGGGCGTCCATGAGCAGTTCTTC.

The chain has TRBV7-2 and TRBJ2-2, with 11 positions matching TRBD2. The CDR3 spans 17 residues. V shed 2 bases and J 4 bases; nucleotides not matched to a gene: 6. Per germline, CDR1 SGHTA and CDR2 FQGNSA. CDR3 in DNA: TGTGCCAGCAGCTTAAAGACTAGCGGGATCCTCACCGGGGAGCTGTTTTTT. As protein: CASSLKTSGILTGELFF.

CDR3 sequence reads: CASSYGQYSNQPQHF. For the CDR3, the DNA is TGTGCCAGCAGTTATGGCCAGTATAGCAATCAGCCCCAGCATTTT. This chain uses TRBV6-5 with TRBJ1-5; D not resolved. CDR1 and CDR2 from the germline V gene are MNHEY and SVGAGI. Trimming cost V 3 bases and J 0 bases, with 9 bases left between them. The CDR3 is made up of 15 amino acids.

J is TRBJ2-1 and V is TRBV28; D remains ambiguous. Trimming cost V 2 bases and J 4 bases, with 12 bases left between them. There are 15 residues in the CDR3. Germline CDR1 reads MDHEN; CDR2 reads SYDVKM. CDR3 bases: TGTGCCAGCAGTTTAGGCCTCGCCAGGTACAATGAGCAGTTCTTC. Amino acid sequence: CASSLGLARYNEQFF.

The V gene is TRBV29-1, the J gene TRBJ1-1; no reliable D call. CDR1 is SQVTM and CDR2 is ANQGSEA in the germline V gene. This CDR3 comprises 12 residues. Trimming removed 5 bases from V and 4 bases from J, with 11 bases in between. Here the CDR3 reads CSVNPKGTEAFF. CDR3 bases: TGCAGCGTTAATCCGAAAGGCACTGAAGCTTTCTTT.

The V call is TRBV7-2, the J call TRBJ1-5; the D gene is possibly TRBD1 (5 bases). V lost 5 bases, J lost 3 bases, and 14 bases lay in between. The length of the CDR3 is 15 residues. The germline CDR1 and CDR2 sequences are SGHTA and FQGNSA. Here the CDR3 reads CASSPRDGFNQPQHF. The CDR3 DNA reads TGTGCCAGCAGCCCCCGGGACGGATTCAATCAGCCCCAGCATTTT.

The chain carries TRBV7-8 and TRBJ1-5; TRBD1 matches 7 bases. The CDR3 is 15 amino acids. Per germline, CDR1 SGHVS and CDR2 FQNEAQ. With 4 bases clipped from V and 5 bases from J, the junction kept 8 bases outside the gene matches. DNA for the CDR3: TGTGCCAGCAGCTCGGGACAGACAATCGATCAGCCCCAGCATTTT. Its protein is CASSSGQTIDQPQHF.

This clone has a single count. The chain is built from TRBV19 and TRBJ1-3; D gene uncertain. Germline V gives CDR1 LNHDA, CDR2 SQIVND (reference sequence). The ends were cut back, 6 bases at V and 8 bases at J, with 17 bases in the middle. The CDR3 length is 14 residues. The CDR3 DNA sequence: TGTGCCAGTAGCCCGGGATACGGGTGGTACACCATATATTTT. Its translation is CASSPGYGWYTIYF.

The chain combines TRBV12-5 with TRBJ2-5; D possibly corresponds to TRBD1 (5 bases). Germline loops: CDR1 LGHNT, CDR2 FRNRAP. V lost 1 base, J lost 5 bases, and 8 bases lay in between. The CDR3 spans 13 residues. The CDR3 nucleotides are TGTGCTAGTGGTTTGGAGGGGCTGGAGACCCAGTACTTC. Translated, it gives CASGLEGLETQYF.

This chain uses TRBV14 with TRBJ2-5; D is uncertain. V was cut by 2 bases and J by 4 bases, with 2 bases left in between. CDR3 size: 11 residues. Germline-derived CDR1 and CDR2 are SGHDN and FVKESK. CDR3 coding DNA: TGTGCCAGCAGCCAAAGAGAGACCCAGTACTTC. Its protein is CASSQRETQYF.

CDR3 protein: CASTPLAGGTDTQYF. CDR3 DNA: TGTGCCAGCACCCCACTAGCGGGAGGCACAGATACGCAGTATTTT. The rearrangement joins TRBV6-5 to TRBJ2-3; 11 nucleotides line up with TRBD2. The germline gives CDR1 MNHEY, CDR2 SVGAGI. V shed 7 bases, J shed 1 base, and the junction held 4 bases outside the gene matches. This CDR3 has 15 residues.

The chain couples TRBV19 to TRBJ1-5; D is possibly TRBD1 (6 bases). The germline gives CDR1 LNHDA, CDR2 SQIVND (reference sequence). Trimming pared 5 bases from V and 4 bases from J, leaving 15 bases between. This CDR3 comprises 15 residues. CDR3 nucleotide sequence: TGTGCCAGTAGTCCCGGGGACATTCAAAATCAGCCCCAGCATTTT. This encodes CASSPGDIQNQPQHF.

The V call is TRBV7-9, the J call TRBJ2-7; no clear D gene. Per germline, CDR1 SEHNR and CDR2 FQNEAQ (reference sequence). V lost 8 bases, J lost 2 bases, and 10 bases lay in between. The CDR3 is 12 residues long. Here the CDR3 reads CASGPDPYEQYF. CDR3 DNA: TGTGCCAGCGGTCCGGACCCCTACGAGCAGTACTTC.

V and J are TRBV27 and TRBJ1-5; 11 bases align to TRBD1. Germline CDR1 MNHEY, CDR2 SMNVEV (reference sequence). V gave up 4 bases and J gave up 6 bases; unmatched junction bases: 11. This CDR3 has 17 residues. The CDR3 coding sequence is TGTGCCAGCAGTTCACTAAGGACAGGGGGCAGCGGTCAGCCCCAGCATTTT. Protein: CASSSLRTGGSGQPQHF.

This chain uses TRBV6-6 with TRBJ1-3; D remains unclear. The CDR3 spans 13 residues. Germline lookup yields CDR1 MNHNY and CDR2 SVGAGI (reference sequence). Deletions cut 6 bases from V and 4 bases from J, with 10 bases between. CDR3 amino acids: CASRPPAGNTIYF. The CDR3 nucleotides are TGTGCCAGCAGACCCCCAGCCGGAAACACCATATATTTT.

The V gene is TRBV7-2, the J gene TRBJ1-2, with TRBD1 identical over 9 bases. Germline lookup yields CDR1 SGHTA and CDR2 FQGNSA. Trimming at V came to 4 bases and at J to 5 bases, leaving 8 bases not matched to a gene. There are 15 residues in the CDR3. In DNA form, the CDR3 reads TGTGCCAGCAGCTCATCCGGGACAGGGAGTTATGGCTACACCTTC. Amino acids: CASSSSGTGSYGYTF.

CDR3 DNA: TGTGCCTGGAGTGGACTTTTGAACACTGAAGCTTTCTTT. This translates into CAWSGLLNTEAFF. V is TRBV30 and J is TRBJ1-1; no reliable D call. CDR1 and CDR2 (germline): GTSNPN, SVGIG (reference sequence). The V end lost 1 base, the J end lost 0 bases, and 6 bases lay between the germline ends. The CDR3 covers 13 residues. Full variable domain (rest looked up from reference TRBV30 and TRBJ1-1): SQTIHQWPATLVQPVGSPLSLECTVEGTSNPNLYWYRQAAGRGLQLLFYSVGIGQISSEVPQNLSASRPQDRQFILSSKKLLLSDSGFYLCAWSGLLNTEAFFGQGTRLTVV.

Turning to this clone: Distinct nucleotide sequences in the sample also encode this CDR3. This sequence joins TRBV7-6 and TRBJ2-5; D not resolved. The CDR3 is 13 amino acids. CDR1 SGHVS and CDR2 FNYEAQ come from the germline V gene. Trimming stripped 5 bases from V and 0 bases from J, with 7 bases between. This chain's CDR3 is CASSTLYQETQYF. CDR3 nucleotides: TGTGCCAGCAGCACCTTGTACCAAGAGACCCAGTACTTC.

This clone came up a few times. The genes are TRBV7-9 and TRBJ1-4; TRBD1 agrees at 10 bases. The J segment lost 3 bases and the V segment lost 6 bases, leaving 7 bases of the junction unmatched. The CDR3 has 16 residues. The germline V gene has CDR1 SEHNR and CDR2 FQNEAQ (reference sequence). The CDR3 bases are TGTGCCAGCAGGAGGGGACAGGGGAATGCTAATGAAAAACTGTTTTTT. This codes for CASRRGQGNANEKLFF. The complete variable domain, with remaining parts taken from reference TRBV7-9 and TRBJ1-4, reads DTGVSQNPRHKITKRGQNVTFRCDPISEHNRLYWYRQTLGQGPEFLTYFQNEAQLEKSRLLSDRFSAERPKGSFSTLEIQRTEQGDSAMYLCASRRGQGNANEKLFFGSGTQLSVL.

As concerns this clone: The sample holds other DNA sequences that translate to the same CDR3. The genes are TRBV19 and TRBJ2-5; D gene ambiguous. The J call may be wrong; the DNA end is better matched by TRBJ2-7. Germline V gene data show CDR1 as LNHDA and CDR2 as SQIVND (reference sequence). The CDR3 has 13 residues. The chain's CDR3 is CASSISRAYEQYF. The CDR3 DNA is TGTGCCAGTAGTATTAGCCGGGCCTACGAGCAGTACTTC.

The DNA of the CDR3 is TGTGCCAGCACCCGACCCGCAGGGTCCCAAGAGACCCAGTACTTC. Protein product: CASTRPAGSQETQYF. The V gene is TRBV28, the J gene TRBJ2-5, with D tentatively TRBD1 (5 bases). This CDR3 contains 15 residues. Germline CDR1 is MDHEN and CDR2 is SYDVKM. V dropped 7 bases and J dropped 1 base, with 16 bases sitting between them.

The V call is TRBV2, the J call TRBJ2-1, with D possibly TRBD2 on 5 matching bases. In germline, CDR1 is SNHLY, CDR2 FYNNEI. The CDR3 contains 15 residues. V was clipped by 8 bases and J by 5 bases, with 19 bases between them. This CDR3 is CASYIGRAWDNEQFF. Here the CDR3 DNA reads TGTGCCAGCTATATCGGGCGGGCTTGGGACAATGAGCAGTTCTTC.

The J gene is TRBJ2-3, the V gene TRBV29-1; D unclear. This CDR3 has 11 amino acids. Looked up from germline, CDR1 is SQVTM and CDR2 is ANQGSEA. The V gene lost 6 bases and the J gene lost 2 bases, with 6 bases spanning the gap. The CDR3 sequence: CSVDLTDTQYF. CDR3 DNA sequence: TGCAGCGTGGACCTCACAGATACGCAGTATTTT.

This chain uses TRBV30 with TRBJ1-5; 8 nucleotides line up with TRBD1. The CDR3 extends over 13 amino acids. V shed 3 bases and J 9 bases; nucleotides not matched to a gene: 7. CDR1 is GTSNPN, CDR2 SVGIG, per germline (reference sequence). The CDR3 spells CAWSPKGQGPQHF. The CDR3 DNA sequence: TGTGCCTGGAGCCCTAAAGGACAGGGGCCCCAGCATTTT.

This clone was counted once. One end of the junction fails to match germline, which may point to a read error. The chain combines TRBV18 with TRBJ1-1; 8 nucleotides match TRBD1. Germline V gives CDR1 KGHSH, CDR2 LQKENI. This CDR3 is built from 12 residues. CDR3 sequence (DNA): TGTGCCAGCTCTCCACAGGGGGTGGGGGCTTTCTTT. It specifies CASSPQGVGAFF.